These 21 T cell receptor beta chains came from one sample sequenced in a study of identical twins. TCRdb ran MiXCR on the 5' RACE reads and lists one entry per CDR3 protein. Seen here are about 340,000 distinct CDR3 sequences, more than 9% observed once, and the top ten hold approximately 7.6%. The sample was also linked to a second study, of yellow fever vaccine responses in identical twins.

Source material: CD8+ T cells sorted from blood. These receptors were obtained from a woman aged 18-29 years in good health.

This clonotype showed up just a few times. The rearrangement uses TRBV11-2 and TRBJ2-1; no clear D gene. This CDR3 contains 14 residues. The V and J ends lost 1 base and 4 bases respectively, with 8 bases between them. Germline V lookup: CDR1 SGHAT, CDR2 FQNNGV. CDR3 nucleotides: TGTGCCAGCAGCTTAGTGGGCAATTACAATGAGCAGTTCTTC. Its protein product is CASSLVGNYNEQFF.

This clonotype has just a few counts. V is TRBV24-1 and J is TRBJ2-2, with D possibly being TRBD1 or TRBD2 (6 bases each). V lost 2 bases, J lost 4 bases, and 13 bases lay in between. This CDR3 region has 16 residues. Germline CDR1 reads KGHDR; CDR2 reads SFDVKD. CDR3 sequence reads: CATSDSFGGGTGELFF. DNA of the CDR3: TGTGCCACCAGTGATTCTTTTGGAGGGGGCACCGGGGAGCTGTTTTTT.

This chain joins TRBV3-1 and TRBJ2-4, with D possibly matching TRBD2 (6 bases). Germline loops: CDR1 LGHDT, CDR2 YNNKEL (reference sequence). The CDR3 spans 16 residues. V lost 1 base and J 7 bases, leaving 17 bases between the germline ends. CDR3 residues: CASSQVTATRGNIQYF. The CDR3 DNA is TGTGCCAGCAGCCAAGTAACAGCGACCCGGGGGAACATTCAGTACTTC.

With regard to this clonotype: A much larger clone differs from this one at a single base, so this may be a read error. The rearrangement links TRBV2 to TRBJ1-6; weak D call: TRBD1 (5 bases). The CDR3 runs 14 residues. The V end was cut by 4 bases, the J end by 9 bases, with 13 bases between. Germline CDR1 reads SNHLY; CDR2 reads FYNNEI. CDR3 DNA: TGTGCCAGCAGTGTCCCACAGGTAATTTCACCCCTCCACTTT. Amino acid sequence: CASSVPQVISPLHF.

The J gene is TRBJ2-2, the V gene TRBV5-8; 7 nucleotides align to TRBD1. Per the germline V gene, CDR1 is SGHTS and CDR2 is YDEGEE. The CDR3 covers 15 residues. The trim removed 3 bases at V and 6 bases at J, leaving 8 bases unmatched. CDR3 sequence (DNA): TGTGCCAGCAGCTCGCGACAGGGTAGGGCCGGGGAGCTGTTTTTT. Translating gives CASSSRQGRAGELFF.

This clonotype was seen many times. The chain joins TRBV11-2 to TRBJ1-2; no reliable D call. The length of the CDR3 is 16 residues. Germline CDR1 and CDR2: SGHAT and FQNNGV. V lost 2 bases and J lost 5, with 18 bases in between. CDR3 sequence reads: CASSLKPSGGRYGYTF. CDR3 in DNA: TGTGCCAGCAGCTTAAAACCGTCCGGTGGACGGTATGGCTACACCTTC.

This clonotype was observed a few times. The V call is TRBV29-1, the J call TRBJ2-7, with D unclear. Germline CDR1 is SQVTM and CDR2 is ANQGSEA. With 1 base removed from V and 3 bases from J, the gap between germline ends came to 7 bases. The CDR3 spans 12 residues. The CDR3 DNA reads TGCAGCGTTGAAGGGTCAAACTACGAGCAGTACTTC. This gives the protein CSVEGSNYEQYF.

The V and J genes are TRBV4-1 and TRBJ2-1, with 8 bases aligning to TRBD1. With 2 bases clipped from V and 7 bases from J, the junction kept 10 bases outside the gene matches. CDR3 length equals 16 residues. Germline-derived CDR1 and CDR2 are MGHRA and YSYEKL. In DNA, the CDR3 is TGCGCCAGCAGCCAAACAGGGCAGGGGGCATTAAATGAGCAGTTCTTC. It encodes CASSQTGQGALNEQFF.

The DNA of the CDR3 is TGTGCCAGCAGCTTAGTTTCGGTTGGCTACACCTTC. Protein: CASSLVSVGYTF. This chain joins TRBV13 and TRBJ1-2; D is ambiguous. Looked up from germline, CDR1 is PRHDT and CDR2 is FYEKMQ (reference sequence). There are 12 residues in the CDR3. Trimming took off 1 base at V and 7 bases at J, with 7 bases between the two ends.

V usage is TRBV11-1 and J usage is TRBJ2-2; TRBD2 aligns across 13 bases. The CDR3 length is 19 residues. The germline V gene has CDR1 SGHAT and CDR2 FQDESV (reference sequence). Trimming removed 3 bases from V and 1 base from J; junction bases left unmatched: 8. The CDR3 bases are TGTGCCAGCAGCTTCCCGACTAGCGGGAGGACCCTGAACACCGGGGAGCTGTTTTTT. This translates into CASSFPTSGRTLNTGELFF.

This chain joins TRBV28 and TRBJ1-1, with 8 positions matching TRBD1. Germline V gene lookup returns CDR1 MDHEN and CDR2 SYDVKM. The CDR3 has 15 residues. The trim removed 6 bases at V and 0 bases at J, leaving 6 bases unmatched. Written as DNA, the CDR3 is TGTGCCAGCAGCCACGAGGACAGGGTGAACACTGAAGCTTTCTTT. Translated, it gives CASSHEDRVNTEAFF.

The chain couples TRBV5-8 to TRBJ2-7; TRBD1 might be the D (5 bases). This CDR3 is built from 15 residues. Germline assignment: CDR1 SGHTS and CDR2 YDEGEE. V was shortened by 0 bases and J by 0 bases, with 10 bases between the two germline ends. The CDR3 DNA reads TGTGCCAGCAGCTTGGAACAGGTCGGCTCCTACGAGCAGTACGTC. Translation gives CASSLEQVGSYEQYV.

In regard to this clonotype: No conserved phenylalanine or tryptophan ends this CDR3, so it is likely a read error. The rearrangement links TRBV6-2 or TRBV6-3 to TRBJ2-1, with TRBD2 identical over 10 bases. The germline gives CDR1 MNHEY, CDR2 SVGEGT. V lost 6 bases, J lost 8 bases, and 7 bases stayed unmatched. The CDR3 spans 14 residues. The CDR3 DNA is TGTGCCAGCAGCCCTAGCGGGAGTGGTGATGAGCAGTTCCTC. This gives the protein CASSPSGSGDEQFL.

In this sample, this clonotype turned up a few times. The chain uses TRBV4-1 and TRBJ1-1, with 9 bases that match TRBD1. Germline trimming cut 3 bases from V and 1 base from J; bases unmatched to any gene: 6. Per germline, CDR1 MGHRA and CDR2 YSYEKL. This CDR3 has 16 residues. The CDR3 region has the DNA TGCGCCAGCAGCCAGTGGGACAGGGAGACGAACACTGAAGCTTTCTTT. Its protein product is CASSQWDRETNTEAFF.

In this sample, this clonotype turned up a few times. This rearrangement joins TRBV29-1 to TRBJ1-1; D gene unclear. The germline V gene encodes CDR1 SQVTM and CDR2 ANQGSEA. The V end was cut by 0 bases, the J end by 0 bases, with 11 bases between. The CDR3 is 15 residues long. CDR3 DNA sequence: TGCAGCGTTGAAGATCTCGACAACATGAACACTGAAGCTTTCTTT. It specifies CSVEDLDNMNTEAFF.

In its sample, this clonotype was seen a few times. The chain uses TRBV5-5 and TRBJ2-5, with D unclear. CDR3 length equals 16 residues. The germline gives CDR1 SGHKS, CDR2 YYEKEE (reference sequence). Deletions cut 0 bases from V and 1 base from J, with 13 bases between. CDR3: CASSLGATTFQETQYF. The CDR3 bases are TGTGCCAGCAGCTTGGGGGCGACCACGTTCCAAGAGACCCAGTACTTC.

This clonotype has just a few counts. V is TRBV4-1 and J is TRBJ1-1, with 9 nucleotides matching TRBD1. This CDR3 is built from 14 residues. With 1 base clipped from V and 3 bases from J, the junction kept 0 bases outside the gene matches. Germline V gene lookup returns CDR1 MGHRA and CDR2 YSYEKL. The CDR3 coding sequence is TGCGCCAGCAGCCAAGGACAGGGGGACACTGAAGCTTTCTTT. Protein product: CASSQGQGDTEAFF.

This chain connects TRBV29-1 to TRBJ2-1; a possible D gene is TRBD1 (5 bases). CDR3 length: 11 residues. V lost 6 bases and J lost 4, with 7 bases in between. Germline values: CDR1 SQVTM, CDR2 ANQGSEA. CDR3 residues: CSVTAYNEQFF. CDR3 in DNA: TGCAGCGTGACAGCTTACAATGAGCAGTTCTTC.

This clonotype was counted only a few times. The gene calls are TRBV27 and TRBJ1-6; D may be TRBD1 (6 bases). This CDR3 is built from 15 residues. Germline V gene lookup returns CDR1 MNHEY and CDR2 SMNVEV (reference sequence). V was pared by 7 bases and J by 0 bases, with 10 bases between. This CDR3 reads CASMRGDSYNSPLHF. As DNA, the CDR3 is TGTGCCAGCATGAGGGGGGACTCCTATAATTCACCCCTCCACTTT.

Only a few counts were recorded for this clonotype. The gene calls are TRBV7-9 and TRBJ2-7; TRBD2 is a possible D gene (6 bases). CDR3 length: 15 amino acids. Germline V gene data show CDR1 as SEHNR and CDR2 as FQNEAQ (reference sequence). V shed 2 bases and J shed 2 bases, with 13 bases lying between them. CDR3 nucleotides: TGTGCCAGCAGCTTACGACTAGTAAATCCCTACGAGCAGTACGTC. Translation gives CASSLRLVNPYEQYV.

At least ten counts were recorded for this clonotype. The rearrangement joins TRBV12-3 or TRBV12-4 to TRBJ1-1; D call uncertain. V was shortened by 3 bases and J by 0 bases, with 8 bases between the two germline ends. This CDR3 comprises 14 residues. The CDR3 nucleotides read TGTGCCAGCAGTTTGAGTATGGTGAACACTGAAGCTTTCTTT. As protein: CASSLSMVNTEAFF.